This TCR beta chain was found in a study of cytomegalovirus exposure and HLA in healthy donors. The PCR was carried out with 60 Vbeta primers and 13 Jbeta primers. TCRdb's copy holds only in-frame clones and misses some; the assay was immunoSEQ multiplex PCR. The table includes about 190,000 clones, around 86% detected once. The CDR3 contains 15 residues. CDR1 and CDR2 from the germline V gene are MDHEN and SYDVKM. With V trimmed by 3 bases and J by 2 bases, 2 bases remained unmatched. General observations from the study: Reportedly, a later analysis found an Asian-associated ancestry cluster had fewer N-insertions than the roughly 630-donor mean.

This clone has a single count. Its antigen is currently unknown. The V and J genes are TRBV28 and TRBJ2-1; the match to TRBD2 covers 9 bases. The sequence derives from a woman aged 18-30 years in good health and CMV-seronegative. Input material: PBMCs. The CDR3 here is CASSFLAGPYNEQFF. Here the CDR3 DNA reads TGTGCCAGCAGTTTTCTAGCGGGGCCCTACAATGAGCAGTTCTTC.